This T cell receptor (beta chain) was recovered during a study of human T cells and chemical hapten exposure. The V end was cut by 3 bases, the J end by 6 bases, with 11 bases between. The CDR3 runs 13 residues. CDR1 is MGHRA, CDR2 YSYEKL, per germline. Unique molecular identifiers were affixed to discrete cDNA molecules within the library. TCRdb recomputed calls from the RACE reads with MiXCR, one row per CDR3 protein. The sample includes about 380,000 distinct CDR3 sequences, approximately 5.1% seen only once; the top ten take just over 2.5%. The sample holds a few counts of this clonotype. Noted time point: pre-sensitization, week 0. Treatment in this sample: therapeutic diphenylcyclopropenone sensitization with weekly scalp DPC.

This chain connects TRBV4-1 to TRBJ1-1; D might be TRBD1 (5 bases). The input for sequencing was whole blood, taken in connection with sensitization to the hapten diphenylcyclopropenone (DPC). The sequence was collected from a woman in her 50s with alopecia areata. Some clones in this sample may be carry-over from other donors' samples. The CDR3 reads CASSHPRAPEAFF. DNA for the CDR3: TGCGCCAGCAGCCATCCCAGGGCTCCTGAAGCTTTCTTT.